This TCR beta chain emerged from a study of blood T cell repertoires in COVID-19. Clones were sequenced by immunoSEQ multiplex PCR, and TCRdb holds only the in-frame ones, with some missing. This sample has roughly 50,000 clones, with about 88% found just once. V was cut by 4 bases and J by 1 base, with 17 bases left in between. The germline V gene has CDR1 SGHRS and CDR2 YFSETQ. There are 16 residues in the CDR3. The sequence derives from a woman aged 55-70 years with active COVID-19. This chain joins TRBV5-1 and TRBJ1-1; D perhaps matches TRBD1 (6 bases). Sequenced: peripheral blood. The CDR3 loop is CASSLPTGSGNTEAFF. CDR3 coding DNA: TGCGCCAGCAGCCTCCCGACAGGCTCCGGGAACACTGAAGCTTTCTTT.